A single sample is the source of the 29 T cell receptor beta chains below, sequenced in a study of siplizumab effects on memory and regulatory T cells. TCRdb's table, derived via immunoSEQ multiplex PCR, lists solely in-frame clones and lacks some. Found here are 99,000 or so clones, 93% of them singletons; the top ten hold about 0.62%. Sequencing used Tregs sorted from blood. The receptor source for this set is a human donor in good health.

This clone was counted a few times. The CDR3 region is CSASPIEKLFF. DNA of the CDR3: TGCAGTGCTAGCCCAATTGAAAAACTGTTTTTT. The chain combines TRBV20-1 with TRBJ1-4; D gene unclear. Trimming cost V 3 bases and J 7 bases, with 6 bases left between them. Germline loops: CDR1 DFQATT, CDR2 SNEGSKA (reference sequence). This CDR3 has 11 residues.

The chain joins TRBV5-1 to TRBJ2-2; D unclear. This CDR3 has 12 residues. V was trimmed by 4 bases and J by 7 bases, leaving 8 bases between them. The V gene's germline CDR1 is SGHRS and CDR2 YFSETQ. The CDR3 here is CASSRVDGELFF. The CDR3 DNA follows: TGCGCCAGCAGCCGGGTAGACGGGGAGCTGTTTTTT.

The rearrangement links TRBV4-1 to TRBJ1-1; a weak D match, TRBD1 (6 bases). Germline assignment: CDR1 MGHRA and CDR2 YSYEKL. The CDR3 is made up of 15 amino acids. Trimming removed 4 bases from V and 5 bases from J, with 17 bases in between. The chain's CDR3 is CASSLRGDIKTEAFF. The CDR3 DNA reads TGCGCCAGCAGCCTACGTGGGGACATAAAGACTGAAGCTTTCTTT.

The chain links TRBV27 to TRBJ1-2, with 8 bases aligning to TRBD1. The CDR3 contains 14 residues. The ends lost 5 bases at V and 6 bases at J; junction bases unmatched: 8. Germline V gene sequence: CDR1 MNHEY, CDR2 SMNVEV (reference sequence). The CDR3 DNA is TGTGCCAGCAGTATACGGACAGGGCTGAATGGCTACACCTTC. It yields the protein CASSIRTGLNGYTF.

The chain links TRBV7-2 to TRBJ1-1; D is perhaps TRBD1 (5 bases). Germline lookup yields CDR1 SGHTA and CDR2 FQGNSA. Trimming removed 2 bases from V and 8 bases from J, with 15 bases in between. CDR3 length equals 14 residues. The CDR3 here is CASSLRRPGGEAFF. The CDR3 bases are TGTGCCAGCAGCTTACGACGCCCGGGGGGGGAAGCTTTCTTT.

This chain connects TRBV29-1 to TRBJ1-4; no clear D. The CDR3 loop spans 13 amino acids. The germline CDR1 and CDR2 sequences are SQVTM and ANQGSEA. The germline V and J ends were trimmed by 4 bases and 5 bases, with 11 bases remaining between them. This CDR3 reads CSVGVNSNEKLFF. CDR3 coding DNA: TGCAGCGTTGGAGTCAATTCGAATGAAAAACTGTTTTTT.

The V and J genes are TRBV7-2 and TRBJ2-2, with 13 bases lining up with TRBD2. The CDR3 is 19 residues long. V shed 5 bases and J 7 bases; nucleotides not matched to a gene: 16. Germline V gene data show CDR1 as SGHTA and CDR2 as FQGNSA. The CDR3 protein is CASSLTPAGLAGWRGELFF. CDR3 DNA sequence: TGTGCCAGCAGCCTCACGCCGGCGGGACTAGCGGGGTGGCGCGGGGAGCTGTTTTTT.

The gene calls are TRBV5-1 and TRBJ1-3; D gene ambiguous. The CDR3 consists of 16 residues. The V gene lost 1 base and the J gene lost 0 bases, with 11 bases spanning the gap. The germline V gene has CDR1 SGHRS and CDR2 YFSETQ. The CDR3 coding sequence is TGCGCCAGCAGCTTGTCAGCGACTTTCTCTGGAAACACCATATATTTT. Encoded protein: CASSLSATFSGNTIYF.

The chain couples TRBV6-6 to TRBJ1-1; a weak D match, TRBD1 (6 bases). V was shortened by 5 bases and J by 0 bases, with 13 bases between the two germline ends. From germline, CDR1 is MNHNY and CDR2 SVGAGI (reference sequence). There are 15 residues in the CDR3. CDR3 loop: CASSPGEPMNTEAFF. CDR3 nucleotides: TGTGCCAGCAGTCCAGGGGAGCCGATGAACACTGAAGCTTTCTTT.

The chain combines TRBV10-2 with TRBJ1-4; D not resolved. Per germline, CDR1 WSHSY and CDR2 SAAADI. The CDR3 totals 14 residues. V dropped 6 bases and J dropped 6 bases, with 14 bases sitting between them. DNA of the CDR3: TGCGCCAGCAGGCGGGCAGCCGTGGATGAAAAACTGTTTTTT. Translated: CASRRAAVDEKLFF.

The CDR3 here is CASSLGTGGLNTEAFF. CDR3 nucleotide sequence: TGTGCCAGCAGCTTAGGGACAGGGGGCCTGAACACTGAAGCTTTCTTT. The chain couples TRBV7-6 to TRBJ1-1; TRBD1 matches at 11 bases. The junction had 1 base not matched to a gene; V was cut back by 1 base and J by 0 bases. This CDR3 has 16 amino acids. The germline CDR1 and CDR2 sequences are SGHVS and FNYEAQ. Combining the CDR3 with reference TRBV7-6 and TRBJ1-1 gives the whole variable domain GAGVSQSPRYKVTKRGQDVALRCDPISGHVSLYWYRQALGQGPEFLTYFNYEAQQDKSGLPNDRFSAERPEGSISTLTIQRTEQRDSAMYRCASSLGTGGLNTEAFFGQGTRLTVV.

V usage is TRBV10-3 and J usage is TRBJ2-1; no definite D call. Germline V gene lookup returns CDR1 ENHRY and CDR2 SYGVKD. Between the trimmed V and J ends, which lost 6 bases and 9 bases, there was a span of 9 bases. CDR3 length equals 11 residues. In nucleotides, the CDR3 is TGTGCCATCAGCCAGACCGCTGAGCAGTTCTTC. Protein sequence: CAISQTAEQFF.

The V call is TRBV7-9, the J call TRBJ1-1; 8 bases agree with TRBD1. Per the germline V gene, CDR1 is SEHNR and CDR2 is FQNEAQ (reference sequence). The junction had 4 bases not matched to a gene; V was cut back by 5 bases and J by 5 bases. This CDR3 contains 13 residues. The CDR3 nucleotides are TGTGCCAGCAGCACAGGGGGGCCGACTGAAGCTTTCTTT. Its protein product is CASSTGGPTEAFF.

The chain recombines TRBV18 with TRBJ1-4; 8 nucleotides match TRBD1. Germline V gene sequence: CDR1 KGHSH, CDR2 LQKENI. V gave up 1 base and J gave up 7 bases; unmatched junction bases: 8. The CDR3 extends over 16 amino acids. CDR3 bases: TGTGCCAGCTCACCACTACGGACAGGGTCTGGTGAAAAACTGTTTTTT. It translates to CASSPLRTGSGEKLFF.

This CDR3 reads CASSEPGLAAPTDTQYF. Written as DNA, the CDR3 is TGTGCCAGCAGCGAACCGGGACTAGCGGCCCCCACAGATACGCAGTATTTT. This rearrangement joins TRBV13 to TRBJ2-3; 11 bases align to TRBD2. V gave up 5 bases and J gave up 2 bases; unmatched junction bases: 9. The CDR3 extends over 17 amino acids. In germline, CDR1 is PRHDT, CDR2 FYEKMQ (reference sequence).

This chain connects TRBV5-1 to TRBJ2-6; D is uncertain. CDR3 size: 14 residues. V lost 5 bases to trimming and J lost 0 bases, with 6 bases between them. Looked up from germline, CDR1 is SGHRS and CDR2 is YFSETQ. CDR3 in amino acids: CASSSVSGANVLTF. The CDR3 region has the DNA TGCGCCAGCAGTTCGGTCTCTGGGGCCAACGTCCTGACTTTC.

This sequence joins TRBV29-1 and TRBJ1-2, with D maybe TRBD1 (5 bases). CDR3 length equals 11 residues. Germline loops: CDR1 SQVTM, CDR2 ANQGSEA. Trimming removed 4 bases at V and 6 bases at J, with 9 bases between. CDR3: CSVAGVDGYTF. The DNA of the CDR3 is TGCAGCGTTGCGGGGGTTGATGGCTACACCTTC. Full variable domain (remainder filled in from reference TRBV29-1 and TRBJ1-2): SAVISQKPSRDICQRGTSLTIQCQVDSQVTMMFWYRQQPGQSLTLIATANQGSEATYESGFVIDKFPISRPNLTFSTLTVSNMSPEDSSIYLCSVAGVDGYTFGSGTRLTVV.

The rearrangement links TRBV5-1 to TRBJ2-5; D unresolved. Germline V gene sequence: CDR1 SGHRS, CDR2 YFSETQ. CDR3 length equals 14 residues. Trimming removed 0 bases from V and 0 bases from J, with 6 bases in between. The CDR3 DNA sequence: TGCGCCAGCAGCTTGGGAGCCGACCAAGAGACCCAGTACTTC. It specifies CASSLGADQETQYF.

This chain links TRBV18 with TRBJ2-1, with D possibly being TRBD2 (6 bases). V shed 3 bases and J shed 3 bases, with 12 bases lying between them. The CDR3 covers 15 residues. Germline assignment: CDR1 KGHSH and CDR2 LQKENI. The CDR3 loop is CASSPSGGVYNEQFF. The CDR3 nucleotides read TGTGCCAGCTCACCCTCCGGCGGGGTCTACAATGAGCAGTTCTTC. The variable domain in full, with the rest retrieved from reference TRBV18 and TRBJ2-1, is NAGVMQNPRHLVRRRGQEARLRCSPMKGHSHVYWYRQLPEEGLKFMVYLQKENIIDESGMPKERFSAEFPKEGPSILRIQQVVRGDSAAYFCASSPSGGVYNEQFFGPGTRLTVL.

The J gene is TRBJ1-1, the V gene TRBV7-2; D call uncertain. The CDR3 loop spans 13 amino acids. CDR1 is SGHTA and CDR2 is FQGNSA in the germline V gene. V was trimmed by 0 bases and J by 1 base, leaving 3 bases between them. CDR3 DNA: TGTGCCAGCAGCTTAGCCGCGAACACTGAAGCTTTCTTT. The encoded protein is CASSLAANTEAFF.

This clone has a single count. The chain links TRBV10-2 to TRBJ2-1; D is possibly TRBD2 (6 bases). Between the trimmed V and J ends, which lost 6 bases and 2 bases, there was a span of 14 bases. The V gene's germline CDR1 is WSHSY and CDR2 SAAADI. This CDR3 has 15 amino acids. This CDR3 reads CASRPSGTAYNEQFF. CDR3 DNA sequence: TGCGCCAGCAGACCCTCCGGGACTGCCTACAATGAGCAGTTCTTC.

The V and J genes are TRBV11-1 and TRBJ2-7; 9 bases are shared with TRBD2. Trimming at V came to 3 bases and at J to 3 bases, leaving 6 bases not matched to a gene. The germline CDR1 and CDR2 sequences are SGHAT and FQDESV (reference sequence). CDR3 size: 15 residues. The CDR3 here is CASSFSSGTSYEQYF. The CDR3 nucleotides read TGTGCCAGCAGCTTTTCTAGCGGGACAAGCTACGAGCAGTACTTC.

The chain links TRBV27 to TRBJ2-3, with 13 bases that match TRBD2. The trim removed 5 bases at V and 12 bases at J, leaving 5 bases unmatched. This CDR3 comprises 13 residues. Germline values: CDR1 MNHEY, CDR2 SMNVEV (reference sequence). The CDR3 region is CASSGLAGVRQYF. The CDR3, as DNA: TGTGCCAGCAGTGGACTAGCGGGAGTACGTCAGTATTTT.

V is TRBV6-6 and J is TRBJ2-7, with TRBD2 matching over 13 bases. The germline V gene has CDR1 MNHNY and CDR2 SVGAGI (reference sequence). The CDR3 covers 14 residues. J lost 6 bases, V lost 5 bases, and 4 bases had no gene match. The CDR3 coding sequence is TGTGCCAGCAGTACAAGACTAGCGGGAGGCGAGCAGTACTTC. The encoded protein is CASSTRLAGGEQYF.

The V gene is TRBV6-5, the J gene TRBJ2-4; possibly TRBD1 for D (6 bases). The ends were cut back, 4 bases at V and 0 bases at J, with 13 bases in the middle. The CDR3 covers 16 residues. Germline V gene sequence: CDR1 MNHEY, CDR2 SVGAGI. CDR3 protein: CASSWDTELAKNIQYF. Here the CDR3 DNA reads TGTGCCAGCAGTTGGGACACGGAACTAGCCAAAAACATTCAGTACTTC.

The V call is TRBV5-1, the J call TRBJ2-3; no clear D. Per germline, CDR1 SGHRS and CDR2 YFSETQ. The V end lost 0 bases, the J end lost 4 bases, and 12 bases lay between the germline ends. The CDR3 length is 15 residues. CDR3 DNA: TGCGCCAGCAGCTTGGATCGCGCCGCCCCAGATACGCAGTATTTT. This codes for CASSLDRAAPDTQYF.

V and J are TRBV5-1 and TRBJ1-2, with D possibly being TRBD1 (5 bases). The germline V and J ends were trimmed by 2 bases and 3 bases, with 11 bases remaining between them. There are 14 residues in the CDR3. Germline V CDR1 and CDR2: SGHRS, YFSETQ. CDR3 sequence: CASSFFGGDYGYTF. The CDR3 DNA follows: TGCGCCAGCAGCTTTTTCGGGGGGGACTATGGCTACACCTTC.

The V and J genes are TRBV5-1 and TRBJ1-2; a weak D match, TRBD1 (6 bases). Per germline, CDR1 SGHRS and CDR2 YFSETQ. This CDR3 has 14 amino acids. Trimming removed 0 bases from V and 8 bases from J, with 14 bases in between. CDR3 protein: CASSLEGGETGYTF. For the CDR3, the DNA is TGCGCCAGCAGCTTGGAGGGGGGCGAGACAGGCTACACCTTC.

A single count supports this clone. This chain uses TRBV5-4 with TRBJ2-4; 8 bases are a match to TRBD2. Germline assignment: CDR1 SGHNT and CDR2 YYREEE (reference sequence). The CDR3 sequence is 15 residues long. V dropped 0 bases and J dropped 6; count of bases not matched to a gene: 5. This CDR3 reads CASSLAGGLGNIQYF. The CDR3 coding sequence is TGTGCCAGCAGCTTGGCGGGGGGGCTAGGAAACATTCAGTACTTC.